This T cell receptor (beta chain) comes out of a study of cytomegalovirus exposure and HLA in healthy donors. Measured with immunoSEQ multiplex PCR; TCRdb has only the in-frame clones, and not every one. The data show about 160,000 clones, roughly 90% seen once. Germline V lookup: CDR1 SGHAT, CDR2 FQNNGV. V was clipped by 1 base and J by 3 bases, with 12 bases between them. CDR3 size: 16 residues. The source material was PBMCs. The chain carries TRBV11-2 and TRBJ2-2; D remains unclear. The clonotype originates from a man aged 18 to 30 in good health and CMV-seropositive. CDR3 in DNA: TGTGCCAGCAGCTTAGGGCACTACTCCGACACCGGGGAGCTGTTTTTT. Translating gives CASSLGHYSDTGELFF.